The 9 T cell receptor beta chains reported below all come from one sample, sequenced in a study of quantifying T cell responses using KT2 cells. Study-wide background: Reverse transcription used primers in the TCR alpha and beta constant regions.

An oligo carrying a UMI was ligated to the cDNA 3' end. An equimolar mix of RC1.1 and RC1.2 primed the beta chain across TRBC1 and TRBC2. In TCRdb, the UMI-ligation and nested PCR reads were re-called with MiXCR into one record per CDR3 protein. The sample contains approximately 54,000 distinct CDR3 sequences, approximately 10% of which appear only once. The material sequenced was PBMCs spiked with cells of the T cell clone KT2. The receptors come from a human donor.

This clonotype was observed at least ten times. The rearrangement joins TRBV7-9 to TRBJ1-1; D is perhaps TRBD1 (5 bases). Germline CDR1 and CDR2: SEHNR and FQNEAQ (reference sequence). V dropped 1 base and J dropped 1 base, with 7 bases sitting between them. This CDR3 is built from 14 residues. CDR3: CASSLGQGNTEAFF. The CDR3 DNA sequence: TGTGCCAGCAGCTTAGGGCAGGGGAACACTGAAGCTTTCTTT.

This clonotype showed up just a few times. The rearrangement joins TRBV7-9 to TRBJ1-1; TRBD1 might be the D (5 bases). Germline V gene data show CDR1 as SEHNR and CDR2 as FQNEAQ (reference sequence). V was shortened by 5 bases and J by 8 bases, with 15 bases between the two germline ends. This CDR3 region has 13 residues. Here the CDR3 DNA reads TGTGCCAGCAGCCGGAACCGACAGCCCGAAGCTTTCTTT. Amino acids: CASSRNRQPEAFF.

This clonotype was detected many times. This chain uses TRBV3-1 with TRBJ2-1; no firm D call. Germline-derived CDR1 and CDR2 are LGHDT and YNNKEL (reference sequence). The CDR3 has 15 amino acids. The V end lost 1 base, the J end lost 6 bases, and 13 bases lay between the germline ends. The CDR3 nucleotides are TGTGCCAGCAGCCAAGGGGCCCTAGTCGGCAATGAGCAGTTCTTC. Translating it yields CASSQGALVGNEQFF.

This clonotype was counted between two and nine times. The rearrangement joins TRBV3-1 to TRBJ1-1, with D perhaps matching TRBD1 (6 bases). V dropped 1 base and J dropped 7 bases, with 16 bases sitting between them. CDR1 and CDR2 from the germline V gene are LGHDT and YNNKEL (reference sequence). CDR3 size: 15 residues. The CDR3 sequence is CASSQVQGTRGEAFF. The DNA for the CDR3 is TGTGCCAGCAGCCAAGTCCAGGGGACCCGGGGTGAAGCTTTCTTT.

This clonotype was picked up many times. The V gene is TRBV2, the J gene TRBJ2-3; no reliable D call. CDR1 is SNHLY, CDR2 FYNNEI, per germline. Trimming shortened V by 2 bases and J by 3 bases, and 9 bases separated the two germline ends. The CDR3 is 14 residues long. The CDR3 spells CASSEIWATDTQYF. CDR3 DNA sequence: TGTGCCAGCAGTGAAATTTGGGCAACAGATACGCAGTATTTT.

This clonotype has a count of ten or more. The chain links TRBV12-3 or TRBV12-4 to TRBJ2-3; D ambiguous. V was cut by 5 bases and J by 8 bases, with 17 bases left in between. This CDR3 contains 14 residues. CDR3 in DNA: TGTGCCAGCAGTCCCAGGCCTGTCGGAGTTACGCAGTATTTT. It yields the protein CASSPRPVGVTQYF.

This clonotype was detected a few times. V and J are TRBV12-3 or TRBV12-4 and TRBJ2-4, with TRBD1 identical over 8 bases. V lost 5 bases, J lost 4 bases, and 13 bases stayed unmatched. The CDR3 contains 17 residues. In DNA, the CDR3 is TGTGCCAGCAGTGGCGCGGGACAGGCCTTTGGGAAAAACATTCAGTACTTC. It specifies CASSGAGQAFGKNIQYF.

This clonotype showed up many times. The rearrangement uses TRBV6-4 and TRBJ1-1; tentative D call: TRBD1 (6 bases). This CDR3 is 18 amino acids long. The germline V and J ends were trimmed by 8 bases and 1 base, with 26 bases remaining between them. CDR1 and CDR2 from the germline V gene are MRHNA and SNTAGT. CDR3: CASGHTTGPKGTNTEAFF. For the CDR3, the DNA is TGTGCCAGCGGGCACACTACAGGGCCTAAAGGGACGAACACTGAAGCTTTCTTT.

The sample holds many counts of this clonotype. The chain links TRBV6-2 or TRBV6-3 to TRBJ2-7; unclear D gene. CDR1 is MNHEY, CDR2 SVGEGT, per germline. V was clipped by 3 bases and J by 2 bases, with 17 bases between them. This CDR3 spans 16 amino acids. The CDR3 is CASSYFLSGPTYEQYF. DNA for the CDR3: TGTGCCAGCAGTTATTTTTTATCTGGGCCTACCTACGAGCAGTACTTC.